One sample yielded the 4 T cell receptor beta chains listed below, sequenced in a study of beta chain features in type 1 diabetes. Expressed TCRB transcripts were sequenced after all isolated RNA was converted to cDNA. Method: immunoSEQ multiplex PCR; TCRdb's copy keeps in-frame clones and lacks some. This table holds a few hundred thousand clones, approximately 16% found once. General study results and limits: Patients with Type 1 diabetes showed moderately but significantly shorter TCRB CDR3s in all four CD4+ subsets.

What these receptors recognize is not known. Sequencing was carried out using naive CD4+ T cells from blood. These receptors originate from a man aged 25 to 45 with type 1 diabetes.

This clone was observed a few times. V usage is TRBV30 and J usage is TRBJ2-1; 9 bases are shared with TRBD2. The CDR3 totals 15 residues. Germline-derived CDR1 and CDR2 are GTSNPN and SVGIG (reference sequence). V shed 3 bases and J 2 bases; nucleotides not matched to a gene: 5. For the CDR3, the DNA is TGTGCCTGGAGCACCGGGACTAGCCCCTACAATGAGCAGTTCTTC. It translates to CAWSTGTSPYNEQFF.

This clone has a handful of counts. The gene calls are TRBV27 and TRBJ1-4, with a weak D call TRBD1 (5 bases). Germline-derived CDR1 and CDR2 are MNHEY and SMNVEV (reference sequence). The CDR3 consists of 14 residues. The germline V and J ends were trimmed by 5 bases and 5 bases, with 12 bases remaining between them. The CDR3 nucleotides read TGTGCCAGCAGTGGGACGCGGGGGAATGAAAAACTGTTTTTT. This translates into CASSGTRGNEKLFF.

The chain is built from TRBV30 and TRBJ1-2; TRBD1 agrees at 11 bases. The CDR3 loop spans 13 amino acids. J was trimmed by 8 bases and V by 0 bases; bases with no gene match: 2. Germline V gene lookup returns CDR1 GTSNPN and CDR2 SVGIG (reference sequence). This CDR3 is CAWSVDRGRGYTF. The CDR3 region has the DNA TGTGCCTGGAGTGTGGACAGGGGGCGCGGCTACACCTTC.

This chain joins TRBV10-2 and TRBJ2-3; D is perhaps TRBD1 (9 bases). The CDR3 runs to 17 residues. Trimming removed 4 bases from V and 5 bases from J, with 22 bases in between. CDR1 and CDR2 (germline): WSHSY, SAAADI. The CDR3 DNA sequence: TGCGCCAGCAGTGGACCGGGAGGGGGACAGGGCAGAGATACGCAGTATTTT. As protein: CASSGPGGGQGRDTQYF.